This entry concerns a single TCR beta chain. This receptor's antigen is unknown. There are no base qualities to consult, and no much larger clone falls within one base. The immunoSEQ Assay, a bias-controlled multiplex PCR, was used to amplify TCRbeta CDR3 regions from genomic DNA. The paper's data handling went like this. The number of nucleated cells in each sample was estimated from the amplification of reference gene primers within the assay. To quantify the absolute abundance of each unique TCRbeta CDR3 rearrangement, sequence reads were collapsed and filtered. For each sample, productive Simpson clonality was calculated by taking the square root of Simpson's diversity index across productive rearrangements. TCRdb's version of the immuneACCESS table is confined to in-frame rearrangements and falls short of the full clone set. An unresolved V gene accounts for under half of the shortfall where checked; the remainder is of unknown origin. From that table come the V and J calls and clone size; the DNA was used to work out D and trimming. Present in this sample are 80,000 or so clones, roughly four fifths of which were seen just once. 7% to 9.5% of the sample is taken by the ten largest.

Each collaborating institution followed its own protocols to collect whole blood in K2EDTA tubes. Collaborator samples were shipped for TCRbeta analysis as frozen whole blood, isolated PBMCs, or DNA extracted from either sample type. These data originate in a study of blood T cell repertoires in COVID-19 (dated by TCRdb to 2018 to 2020). With regard to the full study: Samples covering the acute and convalescent phases of COVID-19 were provided by collaborators in the United States, Italy and Spain. Where available, HLA class I and class II types were obtained from metadata supplied by the sample provider rather than from assay-based typing. Sample metadata almost always included a de-identified subject ID, COVID-19 status, age in years and sex. Subjects who had been exposed to COVID-19, were actively infected with it, or had recovered from it provided the deeply sampled blood TCRbeta repertoires that made up the dataset. A freely available public database, intended as a resource for researchers studying the immune response to SARS-CoV-2, is where the repertoires were released. The material from the prospective study consisted of cDNA or gDNA derived from T cells, B-cell-depleted T cells, or PBMCs. The samples were drawn from two sources: the first 160 participants of the ongoing ImmuneRACE study, and approximately 1,300 subjects contributed by 6 global collaborators.

The CDR3 spans 15 residues, from the cysteine through the phenylalanine. Just the 45-base CDR3 DNA is kept, in frame starting at base 1. The junction carries 12 bases between V and J, which are trimmed by 3 bases and 2 bases respectively. The germline V gene sets CDR1 to MGHDK and CDR2 to SYGVNS. Results and caveats for the whole study, not just this receptor: The amount of clinical and demographic metadata varied by source and participant and was provided uncurated.

Sequenced sample: peripheral blood. This clonotype was obtained from a human donor in a cohort sampled during active COVID-19. The V and J genes are TRBV25-1 and TRBJ2-3; a tentative D call is TRBD1 (6 bases match). This receptor has the CDR3 CASSESHRATDTQYF. The nucleotides read TGTGCCAGCAGTGAGTCGCACAGGGCCACAGATACGCAGTATTTT.